The present entry profiles one T cell receptor beta chain with its context. No antigen is known for it. The sample holds no much larger clone one base away, and base qualities are not on file. Sequences SGHDT (CDR1) and YYEEEE (CDR2) are obtained from the germline V gene. The CDR3 runs 17 amino acids, cysteine and phenylalanine included. This entry keeps only the CDR3 DNA: 51 bases, framed from base 1. The germline ends are 20 bases apart after V is trimmed by 0 bases and J by 7 bases. To demonstrate the VDJtools post-analysis software, TCR beta repertoires were profiled from the peripheral blood of roughly 12 young patients with multiple sclerosis. Multiple sclerosis patients were children and adolescents aged roughly 6 to 17 years. These data are taken from a study of post-analysis software for immune sequencing data (dated by TCRdb to between 2015 and 2016). Looking at the study overall: The recorded disease courses included relapsing-remitting, secondary progressive and progressive-relapsing multiple sclerosis, and some patients had no subtype annotation. The patient repertoires were compared against 11 previously published healthy control repertoires obtained from donors aged roughly 6 to 25 years. A subset of samples was prepared in parallel using single-end sample barcoding, then pooled and co-amplified after Illumina adapter ligation.

Overall study outcomes, separate from this receptor: Significantly higher frequencies in patients than in controls were found for five TRBV segments, including TRBV5-6, TRBV5-1 and TRBV20-1. The control group was slightly older than the multiple sclerosis patient group. Direct clustering with F measure showed strong co-clustering of samples prepared in the same batch, prompting a batch-effect correction. Compared with controls, multiple sclerosis patients had significantly lower normalized Chao1 diversity, a finding suggesting substantial peripheral T-cell clonal expansion.

The method behind the library was PCR. The instrument was an Illumina HiSeq 2500. Unique molecular identifiers were incorporated into TCR beta cDNA libraries to reduce PCR and sequencing biases. Approximately 500,000 cDNA molecules were obtained per 1 to 10 million input T cells, so each molecule approximated one T cell. The patient libraries were prepared and sequenced using the same protocol as the earlier healthy control dataset. Within a given batch, samples were prepared together, multiplexed and sequenced on the same HiSeq lane. In the original analysis: Raw barcoded reads were processed with MIGEC, discarding single-read molecular identifier groups before consensus assembly and CDR3 extraction. Clonotype tables were post-analysed with VDJtools, normalizing diversity by down-sampling all datasets to the smallest sample size. Repertoire overlap clustering matched CDR3 amino acid but not nucleotide sequences to correct batch-related cross-sample contamination. TCRdb trimmed the raw reads at Q25, called clones with MiXCR and kept productive beta chains. Each entry merges the rows of one CDR3 protein and shows their most common DNA and genes. These V and J calls derive from TCRdb rather than the authors' analysis. The sample table lists over 300,000 distinct CDR3 sequences, about a third of them with a count of one. The top ten clones comprise about an eighth of the sample.

The sequenced sample consisted of blood. The sequence derives from a girl aged 10-17 years with multiple sclerosis. The chain uses TRBV5-6 and TRBJ2-1, with TRBD2 perhaps the D gene, on 6 matching bases. CDR3 reads: CASSLAPTSSPENEQFF. In nucleotide form, the sequence is TGTGCCAGCAGCTTGGCCCCCACTAGCTCCCCAGAGAATGAGCAGTTCTTC.